This passage covers 30 T cell receptor beta chains from one sample sequenced in a study of monozygotic twins with inflammatory bowel disease (dated by TCRdb to about 2019). Libraries came from 5' RACE. Sequencing was performed on an Illumina HiSeq 2500. TCRdb reprocessed the reads and provides one entry for every CDR3 protein sequence; no DNA is given. The sample's table lists a count of approximately 400,000 distinct CDR3 sequences. Under 3% of the sample goes to the ten largest clones. The sequenced sample was blood. These receptors were obtained from a human donor with ulcerative colitis or Crohn's disease, or a healthy co-twin of an affected twin (not recorded which).

The J gene is TRBJ2-2, the V gene TRBV5-5; TCRdb gives TRBD1 as the D gene, but with no DNA this cannot be confirmed. Germline assignment: CDR1 SGHKS and CDR2 YYEKEE (reference sequence). CDR3 length equals 16 residues. The CDR3 reads CASSFAGTANTGELFF.

This chain uses TRBV27 with TRBJ2-7; the TRBD2 assignment by TCRdb is unverifiable without DNA. The CDR3 length is 17 residues. Germline V gene lookup returns CDR1 MNHEY and CDR2 SMNVEV (reference sequence). This chain's CDR3 is CASSFALTSGNLYEQYF.

The rearrangement joins TRBV5-1 to TRBJ2-2. This CDR3 is built from 15 residues. Germline V gene sequence: CDR1 SGHRS, CDR2 YFSETQ. The CDR3: CASSPINTGTGELFF.

The rearrangement links TRBV7-9 to TRBJ1-2; TCRdb names TRBD1, which stays unverified in the absence of DNA. Germline lookup yields CDR1 SEHNR and CDR2 FQNEAQ (reference sequence). CDR3 size: 14 residues. CDR3: CASSPMRGRDGYTF.

The genes are TRBV29-1 and TRBJ2-2; checking the TCRdb D call of TRBD1 is not possible without DNA. CDR1 is SQVTM and CDR2 is ANQGSEA in the germline V gene. CDR3 length equals 14 residues. CDR3 residues: CSTRTGSNTGELFF.

The V gene is TRBV7-9, the J gene TRBJ2-6. This CDR3 spans 12 amino acids. The germline V gene encodes CDR1 SEHNR and CDR2 FQNEAQ (reference sequence). The CDR3 sequence: CASSLVGNVLTF.

This sequence joins TRBV7-9 and TRBJ1-1; the D call from TCRdb, TRBD1, cannot be confirmed without DNA. The CDR3 runs 13 residues. Germline lookup yields CDR1 SEHNR and CDR2 FQNEAQ (reference sequence). The CDR3 sequence is CASRQQGTGEAFF.

V is TRBV7-2 and J is TRBJ2-7; TCRdb calls TRBD1, which cannot be checked without DNA. CDR1 and CDR2 (germline): SGHTA, FQGNSA. This CDR3 region has 13 residues. The CDR3 loop is CASTPRGRGEQYF.

V is TRBV5-1 and J is TRBJ2-1. This CDR3 is built from 15 residues. In germline, CDR1 is SGHRS, CDR2 YFSETQ. CDR3 amino acids: CASSFVSSSYNEQFF.

The chain combines TRBV28 with TRBJ2-7; TCRdb's D gene call, TRBD1, goes unchecked for lack of DNA. CDR3 length equals 14 residues. Germline CDR1 is MDHEN and CDR2 is SYDVKM. This CDR3 is CASSVGGGAYEQYF. The full variable domain, rest sourced from reference TRBV28 and TRBJ2-7, is DVKVTQSSRYLVKRTGEKVFLECVQDMDHENMFWYRQDPGLGLRLIYFSYDVKMKEKGDIPEGYSVSREKKERFSLILESASTNQTSMYLCASSVGGGAYEQYFGPGTRLTVT.

The J gene is TRBJ2-5, the V gene TRBV5-8; TCRdb designates TRBD2, a call that cannot be tested without DNA. The germline gives CDR1 SGHTS, CDR2 YDEGEE. The CDR3 is 18 residues long. Here the CDR3 reads CASSLGMLGEAYQETQYF.

The J gene is TRBJ2-5, the V gene TRBV5-1; checking the TCRdb D call of TRBD1 is not possible without DNA. The CDR3 is 15 residues long. CDR1 and CDR2 (germline): SGHRS, YFSETQ. The CDR3 region is CASSLRGGAPETQYF.

The chain joins TRBV20-1 to TRBJ2-1; TCRdb calls TRBD2, which cannot be checked without DNA. The CDR3 is made up of 15 amino acids. Germline V gene data show CDR1 as DFQATT and CDR2 as SNEGSKA (reference sequence). This CDR3 is CSARVPGHRGDEQFF.

This chain connects TRBV5-1 to TRBJ2-7. This CDR3 is 13 amino acids long. The germline CDR1 and CDR2 sequences are SGHRS and YFSETQ. CDR3 sequence reads: CASSLFQAGEQYF.

The V call is TRBV28, the J call TRBJ2-2; no DNA is available, so the TRBD1 call from TCRdb remains unchecked. The CDR3 consists of 17 residues. Germline CDR1 MDHEN, CDR2 SYDVKM. CDR3 residues: CASSKAGGGRGTGELFF.

The V and J genes are TRBV7-9 and TRBJ2-7. The V gene's germline CDR1 is SEHNR and CDR2 FQNEAQ (reference sequence). The CDR3 covers 11 residues. CDR3 sequence reads: CASSPRYEQYF.

The V call is TRBV3-1, the J call TRBJ2-1; as DNA is missing, the TRBD2 call by TCRdb cannot be tested. The CDR3 has 14 amino acids. Per germline, CDR1 LGHDT and CDR2 YNNKEL (reference sequence). The CDR3 protein is CASSQLSGPNEQFF.

The chain links TRBV14 to TRBJ1-5. CDR1 and CDR2 (germline): SGHDN, FVKESK. This CDR3 contains 13 residues. The CDR3 sequence: CASSPSIGQPQHF.

The rearrangement joins TRBV4-1 to TRBJ2-1. The CDR3 totals 15 residues. CDR1 MGHRA and CDR2 YSYEKL come from the germline V gene. The CDR3 loop is CASSQDGSPYNEQFF.

The rearrangement links TRBV7-2 to TRBJ1-4; the D call of TRBD1 rests on TCRdb alone, since no DNA is present to check it. Germline CDR1 SGHTA, CDR2 FQGNSA. CDR3 length: 14 amino acids. CDR3 sequence: CASSGDRPREKLFF.

V gene TRBV6-1 combines with J gene TRBJ2-2; TCRdb indicates TRBD1, and absent DNA this call remains unverified. CDR1 and CDR2 (germline): MNHNS, SASEGT. The CDR3 covers 15 residues. CDR3 sequence reads: CASSPPKGDTGELFF.

V usage is TRBV7-2 and J usage is TRBJ1-1; TCRdb lists TRBD1, though no DNA is available to test this call. Germline CDR1 is SGHTA and CDR2 is FQGNSA. This CDR3 has 15 residues. The CDR3 loop reads CASSLRPGLFTEAFF.

The gene calls are TRBV15 and TRBJ2-2; TCRdb gives TRBD2 as the D gene, but with no DNA this cannot be confirmed. Per germline, CDR1 LNHNV and CDR2 YYDKDF (reference sequence). CDR3 length: 16 amino acids. The CDR3 reads CATSRDRGRGTGELFF.

V usage is TRBV12-3 or TRBV12-4 and J usage is TRBJ1-2. This CDR3 is 12 amino acids long. The CDR3 sequence: CASSLRTYGYTF.

This chain connects TRBV20-1 to TRBJ1-2; TCRdb outputs TRBD1, but without DNA this stays unchecked. Germline assignment: CDR1 DFQATT and CDR2 SNEGSKA (reference sequence). The CDR3 runs to 12 residues. The CDR3: CSAPRARYGYTF.

This chain connects TRBV20-1 to TRBJ2-7; the TCRdb call, TRBD1, lacks DNA for checking. The CDR3 extends over 15 amino acids. Germline V CDR1 and CDR2: DFQATT, SNEGSKA (reference sequence). CDR3 residues: CSARLFRDRGSEQYF.

V usage is TRBV4-1 and J usage is TRBJ1-3. CDR3 length: 14 residues. Germline CDR1 MGHRA, CDR2 YSYEKL. CDR3 region: CASSQVSDGNTIYF.

The rearrangement links TRBV5-6 to TRBJ2-5; the D call of TRBD1 rests on TCRdb alone, since no DNA is present to check it. The CDR3 sequence is 14 residues long. Germline CDR1 is SGHDT and CDR2 is YYEEEE. The CDR3 loop is CASSFIQVPETQYF.

The chain has TRBV20-1 and TRBJ2-5. Germline V gene sequence: CDR1 DFQATT, CDR2 SNEGSKA (reference sequence). CDR3 length: 15 amino acids. CDR3 amino acids: CSARGLLLLSETQYF.

The CDR3 is CASSGRSTAGNSPLHF. The chain uses TRBV7-2 and TRBJ1-6. The CDR3 has 16 residues. Germline V CDR1 and CDR2: SGHTA, FQGNSA.